The rows below give T cell receptor beta chains drawn from one sample of a study of blood T cell repertoires in COVID-19. Clones were sequenced by immunoSEQ multiplex PCR, and TCRdb holds only the in-frame ones, with some missing. The table includes 130,000 or so clones, 84% detected once. The sample taken for sequencing was peripheral blood. The receptors were sampled from a human donor in a cohort sampled during active COVID-19. Each CDR3 is given with its conserved first and last residue. D genes are given only for firm matches. Not all rows give a size; the values are once, few, many and, for expanded clones, a class.

>TRBD1|TRBV6-5|-|15|TRBJ2-7
CASSRPGQGANEQYF
TGTGCCAGCAGTCGGCCGGGACAGGGGGCAAACGAGCAGTACTTC
>-|TRBV7-9|-|13|TRBJ1-2
CASSPRANYGYTF
TGTGCCAGCAGCCCCCGGGCTAACTATGGCTACACCTTC
>TRBD1|TRBV5-1|-|15|TRBJ2-2
CASSPRTGNTGELFF
TGCGCCAGCAGCCCGAGGACAGGGAACACCGGGGAGCTGTTTTTT
>-|TRBV5-1|-|13|TRBJ1-1
CASSFQGGTEAFF
TGCGCCAGCAGCTTTCAGGGAGGGACTGAAGCTTTCTTT
>-|TRBV5-4|many|12|TRBJ1-6
CASSLDSSPLHF
TGTGCCAGCAGCTTGGACAGCTCACCCCTCCACTTT
>-|TRBV30|-|13|TRBJ1-1
CAWTRQLNTEAFF
TGTGCCTGGACTAGACAGTTGAACACTGAAGCTTTCTTT
>-|TRBV10-2|-|16|TRBJ2-5
CASSADGPGTQETQYF
TGCGCCAGCAGCGCCGACGGACCGGGAACTCAAGAGACCCAGTACTTC
>-|TRBV7-3|-|16|TRBJ2-1
CASSLETGGLAHEQFF
TGTGCCAGCAGCTTAGAGACGGGGGGCCTAGCCCACGAGCAGTTCTTC
>TRBD1|TRBV9|-|14|TRBJ2-3
CASSGGQGTDTQYF
TGTGCCAGCAGCGGGGGACAGGGTACAGATACGCAGTATTTT
>TRBD2|TRBV27|-|14|TRBJ2-7
CASSGTSARSEQYF
TGTGCCAGCAGTGGGACTAGCGCCCGCTCCGAGCAGTACTTC
>-|TRBV5-1|once|15|TRBJ1-2
CASSVGGGADYGYTF
TGCGCCAGCAGCGTGGGCGGGGGGGCTGATTATGGCTACACCTTC
>TRBD1|TRBV18|-|16|TRBJ1-3
CASSPTGQPSGNTIYF
TGTGCCAGCTCACCCACGGGACAGCCCTCTGGAAACACCATATATTTT
>TRBD2|TRBV27|-|14|TRBJ2-1
CASSTGTSVNEQFF
TGTGCCAGCAGTACAGGGACTAGCGTGAATGAGCAGTTCTTC
>-|TRBV5-1|-|16|TRBJ2-5
CASSSGGGFPQETQYF
TGCGCCAGCAGCTCCGGCGGGGGCTTCCCTCAAGAGACCCAGTACTTC
>TRBD1|TRBV2|-|14|TRBJ2-7
CANLIGTASLEQYF
TGTGCCAACTTAATCGGGACAGCCTCACTCGAGCAGTACTTC
>-|TRBV4-1|-|16|TRBJ2-1
CASSHGGTTKYNEQFF
TGCGCCAGCAGCCATGGCGGGACGACCAAATACAATGAGCAGTTCTTC
>-|TRBV7-2|-|15|TRBJ2-5
CASSLATSRQETQYF
TGTGCCAGCAGCCTCGCCACGAGCCGGCAAGAGACCCAGTACTTC
>-|TRBV7-9|-|13|TRBJ1-2
CASSLSRLRGYTF
TGTGCCAGCAGCTTATCTCGGTTGAGGGGCTACACCTTC
>-|TRBV14|few|12|TRBJ1-2
CASSQVGGSYTF
TGTGCCAGCAGCCAAGTCGGGGGGAGCTACACCTTC
>-|TRBV18|-|16|TRBJ1-6
CASSVIVGSGDSPLHF
TGTGCCAGCTCAGTTATAGTAGGATCGGGGGACTCACCCCTCCACTTT
>TRBD2|TRBV5-4|-|15|TRBJ2-3
CASSWGLADTDTQYF
TGTGCCAGCAGCTGGGGACTAGCGGACACAGATACGCAGTATTTT
>TRBD2|TRBV10-1|-|19|TRBJ2-1
CASSEWGSGAQSSYNEQFF
TGCGCCAGCAGTGAGTGGGGTAGCGGGGCCCAGTCTTCGTACAATGAGCAGTTCTTC
>-|TRBV6-5|-|12|TRBJ2-3
CAAMASTDTQYF
TGTGCCGCCATGGCTAGCACAGATACGCAGTATTTT
>-|TRBV5-4|-|15|TRBJ2-6
CASSPGLAGANVLTF
TGTGCCAGCAGCCCAGGGCTGGCGGGGGCCAACGTCCTGACTTTC
>TRBD1|TRBV18|once|16|TRBJ2-7
CASSPNRWTGGHEQYF
TGTGCCAGCTCACCGAATCGGTGGACAGGGGGCCACGAGCAGTACTTC
>-|TRBV12-3/TRBV12-4|-|13|TRBJ1-1
CASSPNGGTEAFF
TGTGCCAGCAGCCCTAATGGAGGCACTGAAGCTTTCTTT
>TRBD2|TRBV9|-|17|TRBJ2-3
CASSVDLAGALVDTQYF
TGTGCCAGCAGCGTAGACCTAGCGGGGGCCCTAGTAGATACGCAGTATTTT
>TRBD1|TRBV2|-|16|TRBJ1-5
CASSELVRDSDQPQHF
TGTGCCAGCAGTGAATTGGTCCGGGACAGCGATCAGCCCCAGCATTTT
>-|TRBV7-8|-|13|TRBJ1-2
CASSPWAPSGYTF
TGTGCCAGCAGCCCCTGGGCCCCTTCCGGCTACACCTTC
>TRBD1|TRBV18|-|12|TRBJ1-4
CASSKDREKLFF
TGTGCCAGCTCCAAGGACAGGGAGAAACTGTTTTTT
>TRBD1|TRBV19|-|15|TRBJ1-2
CASTGTVKANYGYTF
TGTGCCAGCACCGGGACAGTCAAAGCTAACTATGGCTACACCTTC
>TRBD1|TRBV7-2|-|16|TRBJ1-3
CASSFTGTGYGNTIYF
TGTGCCAGCAGCTTTACCGGGACAGGGTATGGAAACACCATATATTTT
>TRBD1|TRBV25-1|once|17|TRBJ1-1
CASSEWGQGLRGTEAFF
TGTGCCAGCAGTGAATGGGGACAGGGATTAAGGGGGACTGAAGCTTTCTTT
>-|TRBV12-3/TRBV12-4|-|11|TRBJ1-6
CASSALESLHF
TGTGCCAGCAGCGCACTTGAATCCCTCCACTTT
>TRBD2|TRBV5-5|-|15|TRBJ2-1
CASSLRLAGANEQFF
TGTGCCAGCAGCTTGCGACTAGCGGGGGCCAATGAGCAGTTCTTC
>-|TRBV18|-|17|TRBJ2-3
CASHPTGSLEHTDTQYF
TGTGCCAGCCACCCCACGGGGTCCCTCGAGCACACAGATACGCAGTATTTT
>-|TRBV10-3|-|13|TRBJ1-1
CASGSGLTTEAFF
TGTGCCTCTGGGTCTGGACTGACGACTGAAGCTTTCTTT
>TRBD1|TRBV5-5|-|15|TRBJ1-1
CASSLALSQGAQAFF
TGTGCCAGCAGCTTGGCCCTCTCCCAGGGGGCCCAAGCTTTCTTT
>-|TRBV30|-|14|TRBJ1-2
CAWSRPGHYYGYTF
TGTGCCTGGTCGAGACCGGGACACTACTATGGCTACACCTTC
>-|TRBV11-2|-|13|TRBJ1-4
CASSLVLEEKLFF
TGTGCCAGCAGCTTAGTTTTGGAGGAAAAACTGTTTTTT
>-|TRBV28|-|15|TRBJ1-2
CASSNYRVRDYGYTF
TGTGCCAGCAGCAACTACAGGGTGAGAGACTATGGCTACACCTTC
>-|TRBV6-5|-|15|TRBJ1-1
CASTRGGYMNTEAFF
TGTGCCAGCACTCGGGGGGGCTACATGAACACTGAAGCTTTCTTT
>-|TRBV28|-|11|TRBJ1-1
CASLAGTGAFF
TGTGCCAGCCTGGCCGGCACGGGAGCTTTCTTT
>TRBD1|TRBV6-5|-|15|TRBJ2-1
CASRLQGNSYNEQFF
TGTGCCAGCAGGCTACAGGGGAACTCCTACAATGAGCAGTTCTTC
>-|TRBV7-9|once|14|TRBJ2-3
CASLAAGDADTQYF
TGTGCCAGCCTAGCCGCAGGGGACGCAGATACGCAGTATTTT
>TRBD2|TRBV5-1|-|17|TRBJ2-3
CASSFGLAGARTDTQYF
TGCGCCAGCAGCTTCGGACTAGCGGGGGCCCGCACAGATACGCAGTATTTT